Listed below are T cell receptor beta chains from one sample, sequenced in a study of regulatory T cells in long-lasting Graves disease. Each CDR3 protein is one row after TCRdb ran MiXCR on the multiplex PCR reads. The sample has more than 300,000 distinct CDR3 sequences; roughly 16% are singletons. A further study also used this sample, focusing on T cells in Graves' hyperthyroidism and ophthalmopathy.

The sample in question was peripheral blood mononuclear cells (PBMCs), obtained at new diagnosis, from a patient treated with antithyroid drugs. The receptors stem from a woman in her late teens or twenties with Graves disease. The CDR3 runs from the conserved cysteine through the conserved F or W. The D gene is left open where the match is weak. Not every row has a clone size; where given, it reads once, few, many or a size class.

>TRBJ2-7|many|TRBV2|TRBD2
CASSFRASGDYEQYF
TGTGCCAGCAGTTTCCGGGCTAGCGGGGACTACGAGCAGTACTTC
>TRBJ1-5|few|TRBV10-3|TRBD1
CAISQTGGEGRQPQHF
TGTGCCATCAGTCAGACAGGGGGCGAAGGAAGGCAGCCCCAGCATTTT
>TRBJ2-2|.|TRBV30|.
CAWTVLAAGELFF
TGTGCCTGGACGGTCCTCGCCGCCGGGGAGCTGTTTTTT
>TRBJ2-5|.|TRBV20-1|TRBD2
CSARAGTSGQETQYF
TGCAGTGCTAGGGCCGGGACTAGCGGTCAAGAGACCCAGTACTTC
>TRBJ2-3|many|TRBV5-1|.
CASSLALGQGTDTQYF
TGCGCCAGCAGCTTGGCTTTGGGGCAGGGAACAGATACGCAGTATTTT
>TRBJ2-2|many|TRBV18|.
CASSPYASGANTGELFF
TGTGCCAGCTCACCATACGCAAGCGGAGCGAACACCGGGGAGCTGTTTTTT
>TRBJ2-3|few|TRBV4-1|.
CASSQGGVNTDTQYF
TGCGCCAGCAGCCAAGGAGGGGTCAATACAGATACGCAGTATTTT
>TRBJ1-4|.|TRBV12-3/TRBV12-4|.
CASGSYQGTNEKLFF
TGTGCCAGCGGGTCTTACCAGGGGACTAATGAAAAACTGTTTTTT
>TRBJ2-7|many|TRBV6-1|TRBD2
CASLPRPRGLTSGVGLYEQYF
TGTGCCAGTCTACCTCGCCCCAGGGGCCTGACTAGCGGGGTGGGGCTCTACGAGCAGTACTTC
>TRBJ2-2|many|TRBV24-1|.
CATRVSNTGELFF
TGTGCCACCAGGGTATCGAACACCGGGGAGCTGTTTTTT
>TRBJ1-4|.|TRBV7-9|.
CASSSGTGSGKLFF
TGTGCCAGCAGTTCCGGGACTGGGTCCGGAAAACTGTTTTTT
>TRBJ2-5|many|TRBV30|.
CAWSPGNSETQYF
TGTGCCTGGAGCCCAGGGAACAGCGAGACCCAGTACTTC
>TRBJ2-1|many|TRBV5-5|TRBD2
CASSLEGSGSNEQFF
TGTGCCAGCAGCTTGGAAGGTAGCGGGAGTAATGAGCAGTTCTTC
>TRBJ2-3|many|TRBV3-1|.
CASSPTSLAQYF
TGTGCCAGCAGCCCCACTAGTTTGGCGCAGTATTTT
>TRBJ1-1|many|TRBV5-1|TRBD1
CASSTGDSISAFF
TGCGCCAGCAGTACAGGGGACTCGATATCCGCTTTCTTT
>TRBJ1-5|many|TRBV2|TRBD1
CASSKRTGRSNQPQHF
TGTGCCAGCAGTAAGAGGACAGGGAGGAGCAATCAGCCCCAGCATTTT
>TRBJ2-2|few|TRBV20-1|TRBD1
CSASTRDRRNTGELFF
TGCAGTGCTAGTACCCGGGACAGGAGAAACACCGGGGAGCTGTTTTTT
>TRBJ2-3|many|TRBV11-2|TRBD1
CASSYRTGGLDTQYF
TGTGCCAGCAGCTACCGGACAGGGGGCCTAGATACGCAGTATTTT
>TRBJ1-1|few|TRBV7-9|TRBD1
CASIPGTALGAFF
TGTGCCAGCATCCCGGGGACAGCTTTGGGAGCTTTCTTT
>TRBJ2-2|few|TRBV19|.
CASKPTSNTGELFF
TGTGCCAGTAAACCCACTTCTAACACCGGGGAGCTGTTTTTT
>TRBJ2-7|many|TRBV2|.
CASYSYEQYF
TGTGCCAGCTACTCCTACGAGCAGTACTTC
>TRBJ1-2|.|TRBV15|.
CATSSSVWIGTTQRGYTF
TGTGCCACCAGTTCGTCTGTGTGGATTGGGACTACCCAAAGGGGCTACACCTTC